This TCR beta chain was sequenced during a study of CD8+ T cells in alopecia areata (dated by TCRdb to 2016 to 2019). General notes on the study: The treated patients, all with moderate-to-severe alopecia areata, were enrolled in an open-label pilot trial of oral tofacitinib given at 5 to 10 mg twice daily. immunoSEQ multiplex PCR using 35 Vbeta forward primers and 13 Jbeta reverse primers was used to amplify TCRbeta CDR3 regions. RNA was extracted with the PAXgene miRNA kit for fixed scalp, the miRNeasy kit for PBMCs, and the RNeasy kit for mouse skin. In humans, TCRbeta sequencing was performed on scalp tissue and on sorted CD4+ and CD8+ peripheral blood T cells from healthy controls and from patients with patchy or totalis/universalis alopecia areata. Scalp clonality was compared among normal scalp (n=4), patchy alopecia areata scalp (n=8), and alopecia totalis/universalis scalp (n=8). Tofacitinib was given for 6 to 18 months, followed by 6 months of follow-up off drug to assess delayed response and recurrence. Biopsies were taken from tofacitinib-treated patients at baseline and at 4 and 24 weeks of treatment, and a later scalp biopsy was taken in several of the tofacitinib-treated patients. For the treated patients, the SALT score, which quantifies what percentage of scalp surface area is affected, served as the measure of disease severity. The study used high-throughput TCRbeta sequencing to examine T cell clonal expansion in alopecia areata, in both the C3H/HeJ mouse model and human patients. Here is what the overall study found, with its caveats: Scalp clonality and the number of expanded CD8+ clones among the top 100 scalp clones were significantly decreased by tofacitinib. During tofacitinib treatment, many expanded lesional clones stuck around in both scalp and blood, and this persistence may partly explain why relapse happens after treatment is stopped. Compared with normal scalp, lesional scalp had higher clonality and more expanded CD8+ clones, particularly in alopecia totalis/universalis, a pattern that suggests antigenic drive. Resident alphabeta T cells in normal human skin are also sequenced, complicating scalp TCR repertoire analysis, unlike mouse skin dominated by gammadelta T cells. Compared with mice, TCR sequences shared between patients were less clear, possibly partly because of HLA diversity across the patient population. Because the treated cohort was small and included a single nonresponder, larger studies are needed to assess links between baseline CD8+ expansion and response.

According to the study, the label for this sample's time point signals: around 26 weeks on oral tofacitinib. This specimen's treatment or condition label, per the study, means: oral pan-JAK inhibitor, 5-10 mg twice daily. From alopecia areata patients, peripheral blood was collected along with lesional scalp punch biopsies. PBMCs were isolated by density centrifugation and stained for CD3, CD4 and CD8, after which CD4+ and CD8+ T cells were sorted on a FACSAria. Libraries were made using the immunoSEQ multiplex PCR assay. RNA was extracted from all samples and reverse transcribed into cDNA as template for TCR sequencing. SuperScript III was used for first-strand cDNA synthesis, primed with a 2:1 mix of oligo-dT and random hexamers. Amplification bias was assessed with a synthetic immune receptor repertoire, and residual bias was removed computationally. The authors' analysis ran thus. After raw reads were preprocessed to remove errors, the CDR3 was defined following IMGT conventions as running from the conserved cysteine to phenylalanine. Clonality was calculated as 1 minus Shannon entropy normalized by log2 of the number of productive unique TCRs. Whether each scalp clone was CD4 or CD8 was inferred by checking scalp TCRbeta sequences against the CD4 and CD8 repertoires from sorted blood. Not all clones reach the TCRdb copy of this immuneACCESS table, which keeps in-frame sequences only. Checked studies attribute under half of the gap to unresolved V genes and leave the rest unexplained. The V and J calls and clone size come from that table; D and trimming were worked out from the DNA. The sample yields over 150,000 clones; around 58% were counted once. The ten biggest clones cover roughly 13% of the sample.

The CDR3 sequence holds 13 residues, the cysteine and phenylalanine included. Kept here is only the CDR3 DNA, which spans 39 bases and is read in frame from base 1. The germline V gene provides CDR1 SGHTA and CDR2 FQGTGA. V sheds 5 bases and J sheds 8 bases, leaving 13 bases between their ends. Comment on this clone: This receptor's antigen is unknown. Per-base quality was not reported, and no clone a single base away is much larger than it.

Material: CD8+ T cells sorted from blood, obtained at week 24, from a patient treated with tofacitinib. The receptor comes from a human donor with alopecia areata. Recombination connected TRBV7-3 to TRBJ2-4; the D gene is unclear. CDR3 protein: CASSPDLGDIQYF. DNA sequence: TGTGCCAGCAGCCCGGACCTTGGGGACATTCAGTACTTC. Supplemented by the reference TRBV7-3 and TRBJ2-4 proteins around the CDR3, the complete variable domain is GAGVSQTPSNKVTEKGKYVELRCDPISGHTALYWYRQSLGQGPEFLIYFQGTGAADDSGLPNDRFFAVRPEGSVSTLKIQRTERGDSAVYLCASSPDLGDIQYFGAGTRLSVL.